This TCR beta chain was profiled in a study of T cells in tumors after PD-1 blockade. Sequencing used immunoSEQ multiplex PCR; TCRdb keeps in-frame clones, though not all of them. This sample carries about 15,000 clones, around 62% of them seen once, and the ten largest clones take under 40%. Patients received pembrolizumab 200 mg every 3 weeks or cemiplimab 350 mg every 2 weeks. The CDR3 consists of 15 residues. The V gene lost 4 bases and the J gene lost 7 bases, with 16 bases spanning the gap. The germline V gene has CDR1 SNHLY and CDR2 FYNNEI. The sequencing here drew on tumor tissue, taken after anti-PD-1 treatment. This TCR derives from a human donor with cutaneous squamous cell carcinoma. This sequence joins TRBV2 and TRBJ1-4, with D unresolved. CDR3 residues: CASSVTWTPSEKLFF. CDR3 DNA: TGTGCCAGCAGTGTTACGTGGACGCCGAGTGAAAAACTGTTTTTT.